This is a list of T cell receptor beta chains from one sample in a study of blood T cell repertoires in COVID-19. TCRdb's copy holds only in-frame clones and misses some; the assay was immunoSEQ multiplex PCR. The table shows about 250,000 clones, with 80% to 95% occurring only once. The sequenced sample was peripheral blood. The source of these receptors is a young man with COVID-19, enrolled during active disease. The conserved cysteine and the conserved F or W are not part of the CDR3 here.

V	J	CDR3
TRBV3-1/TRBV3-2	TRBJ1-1	ASSHPQGLGTTEAF
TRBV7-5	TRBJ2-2	VRSFGGTNGELF
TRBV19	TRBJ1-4	ASSIDRDREKLF
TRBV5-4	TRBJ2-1	ASSLNAGGGYNEQF
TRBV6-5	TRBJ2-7	ASHEAGTNYEQY
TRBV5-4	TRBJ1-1	ASSQGQGAVAEAF
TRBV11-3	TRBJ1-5	ASSSGQGVGNQPQH
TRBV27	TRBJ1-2	ASSSRTGGGYT
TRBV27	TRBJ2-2	ASKITRMNTGELF
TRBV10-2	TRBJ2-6	ASARDRGGGANVLT
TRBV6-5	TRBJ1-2	ASSGGNSYGYT
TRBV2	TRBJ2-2	ASSGQSTGELF
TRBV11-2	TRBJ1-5	ASSLRTGNQPQH
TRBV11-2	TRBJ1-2	ASSLAGTQFRSNYGYT
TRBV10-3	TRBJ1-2	AIRASTGSGYT
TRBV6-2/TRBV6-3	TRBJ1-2	ASSPGRELNYGYT
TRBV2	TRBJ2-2	ASSAAGGTLTGELF
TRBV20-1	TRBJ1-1	SASSGHEAF
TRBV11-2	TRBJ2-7	ASRSSGYEQY
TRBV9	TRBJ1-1	ASSVGVGGTGRKENTEAF
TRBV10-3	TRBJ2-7	AISKGQGDLSYEQY
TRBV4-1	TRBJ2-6	ASSLWGDRASGANVLT
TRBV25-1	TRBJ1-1	ASSEYRPTGGGTEAF
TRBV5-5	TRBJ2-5	ASRPFTQETQY
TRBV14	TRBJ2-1	ASSQVSVYNEQF
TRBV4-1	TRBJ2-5	ASSRPGSGDRTQY
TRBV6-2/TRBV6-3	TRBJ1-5	ASSRQGSSNQPQH
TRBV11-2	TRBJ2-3	ASSTQWGDRGNTDTQY
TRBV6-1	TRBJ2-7	ASSESGGTSYEQY
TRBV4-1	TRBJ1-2	ASSPGGQFGSSGYT
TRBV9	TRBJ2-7	ASSPGQTYEQY
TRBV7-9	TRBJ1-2	ASSGGTYGYT
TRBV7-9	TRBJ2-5	ASSLGGERGTQY
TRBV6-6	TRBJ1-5	ASSYEQGDQPQH
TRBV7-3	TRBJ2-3	ASSLAGVGTDTQY
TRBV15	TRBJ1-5	ATSRDQTPRPQH
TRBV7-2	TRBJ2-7	ASSLTGGYEQY
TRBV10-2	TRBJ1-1	ASSEEGQGVGVNTEAF
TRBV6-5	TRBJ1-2	ASSRDRGNGYT
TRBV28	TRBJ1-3	ASSSGAGNTIY
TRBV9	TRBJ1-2	ASSAPGGRGGYT
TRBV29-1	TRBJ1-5	SVAAYSNQPQH
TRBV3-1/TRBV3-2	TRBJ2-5	ASSQGAGLQETQY
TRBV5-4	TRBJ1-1	ASARDMNTEAF
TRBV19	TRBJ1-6	ASSIAQGSSPLH
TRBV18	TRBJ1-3	ASSPGTGRDTIY
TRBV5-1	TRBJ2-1	ASSMQTGDHRKYNEQF
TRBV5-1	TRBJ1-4	ASGSGGREVEKLF